The 16 T cell receptor beta chains presented below share a single source sample, sequenced in a study of T cells in Graves' hyperthyroidism and ophthalmopathy. The CDR3 regions of TCR beta were amplified from RNA transcripts. First-round RT-PCR with HTBI primers amplified the TCR CDR3 region. TCRdb reprocessed the multiplex PCR reads via MiXCR and lists one record per CDR3 protein. The sample carries almost 600,000 distinct CDR3 sequences, 40% to 55% recorded once. The sample consisted of peripheral blood or thyroid tissue (not recorded which). These receptors all come from a woman aged 18-29 years with Graves' hyperthyroidism.

The rearrangement joins TRBV5-4 to TRBJ1-1; 7 positions match TRBD1. CDR1 and CDR2 (germline): SGHNT, YYREEE (reference sequence). The V gene end was trimmed by 4 bases and the J gene end by 2 bases; junction bases not matched to a gene: 8. The CDR3 runs to 15 residues. The CDR3 DNA reads as TGTGCCAGCAGCGTACCGGGACAGACAAACACTGAAGCTTTCTTT. Encoded protein: CASSVPGQTNTEAFF.

This clonotype was counted only a few times. The chain is built from TRBV2 and TRBJ2-7; 9 nucleotides match TRBD1. With the DNA end fitting TRBJ2-1 better, the J assignment may be wrong. The germline V gene has CDR1 SNHLY and CDR2 FYNNEI. The CDR3 length is 13 residues. CDR3 amino acids: CARGDRDYNEQFF. The CDR3 DNA sequence: TGTGCCCGGGGGGACAGGGACTACAATGAGCAGTTCTTC.

Comments on this clonotype: Likely a read error: the CDR3 ends without its conserved phenylalanine or tryptophan. The chain uses TRBV27 and TRBJ2-7; D assignment may be TRBD1 or TRBD2 (6 bases each). V was clipped by 7 bases and J by 4 bases, with 20 bases between them. The CDR3 extends over 15 amino acids. Germline V gives CDR1 MNHEY, CDR2 SMNVEV (reference sequence). The CDR3 loop is CASTQVVGGLYEQYL. The CDR3 nucleotides are TGTGCCAGCACCCAAGTAGTAGGGGGGTTATACGAGCAGTACTTA.

This chain joins TRBV29-1 and TRBJ1-4; maybe TRBD1 (6 bases). Germline V gene sequence: CDR1 SQVTM, CDR2 ANQGSEA. The CDR3 extends over 14 amino acids. Trimming pared 5 bases from V and 7 bases from J, leaving 17 bases between. The CDR3, as DNA: TGCAGCGTTCGCCGGGAGGGGGTTCGTGAAAAACTGTTTTTT. This gives the protein CSVRREGVREKLFF.

This clonotype has a count of ten or more. The J gene is TRBJ2-7, the V gene TRBV7-9; 11 bases line up with TRBD2. The ends lost 5 bases at V and 2 bases at J; junction bases unmatched: 5. The CDR3 is 15 amino acids. CDR1 and CDR2 from the germline V gene are SEHNR and FQNEAQ (reference sequence). The CDR3, as DNA: TGTGCCAGCAGCGGCGGGACTAGCGGAACCTACGAGCAGTACTTC. Its protein product is CASSGGTSGTYEQYF.

V is TRBV10-3 and J is TRBJ2-7, with TRBD2 matching 8 bases. V shed 8 bases, J shed 3 bases, and the junction held 6 bases outside the gene matches. This CDR3 spans 13 amino acids. Looked up from germline, CDR1 is ENHRY and CDR2 is SYGVKD. For the CDR3, the DNA is TGTGCCATCGGGCCGGGACTAGACTACGAGCAGTACTTC. This encodes CAIGPGLDYEQYF.

The V and J genes are TRBV2 and TRBJ1-5, with 8 nucleotides matching TRBD1. With V trimmed by 4 bases and J by 6 bases, 8 bases remained unmatched. CDR1 is SNHLY and CDR2 is FYNNEI in the germline V gene. CDR3 length equals 15 residues. CDR3: CASSGQGFTGQPQHF. The CDR3 region has the DNA TGTGCCAGCAGTGGACAGGGGTTTACGGGTCAGCCCCAGCATTTT.

The V call is TRBV7-4, the J call TRBJ1-2; tentative D call: TRBD1 (5 bases). Germline V gene sequence: CDR1 SGHVT, CDR2 SQSDAQ. Trimming took 3 bases from V and 4 from J, leaving 9 bases between them. The CDR3 has 13 amino acids. The CDR3 sequence is CASSLRTPYGYTF. As DNA, the CDR3 is TGTGCCAGCAGCTTGAGGACACCCTATGGCTACACCTTC. The whole variable domain, remainder taken from reference TRBV7-4 and TRBJ1-2, is GAGVSQSPRYKVAKRGRDVALRCDSISGHVTLYWYRQTLGQGSEVLTYSQSDAQRDKSGRPSGRFSAERPERSVSTLKIQRTEQGDSAVYLCASSLRTPYGYTFGSGTRLTVV.

The chain has TRBV20-1 and TRBJ2-5; 8 bases agree with TRBD2. In germline, CDR1 is DFQATT, CDR2 SNEGSKA (reference sequence). The J segment lost 7 bases and the V segment lost 3 bases, leaving 13 bases of the junction unmatched. This CDR3 has 15 residues. CDR3 sequence: CSASVLAGRIGTQYF. The CDR3 bases are TGCAGTGCTAGTGTTCTAGCGGGCCGTATAGGGACCCAGTACTTC.

The gene calls are TRBV29-1 and TRBJ1-2, with 7 positions matching TRBD1. The CDR3 runs to 14 residues. The J segment lost 4 bases and the V segment lost 5 bases, leaving 10 bases of the junction unmatched. The germline V gene encodes CDR1 SQVTM and CDR2 ANQGSEA. DNA for the CDR3: TGCAGCGTTAGGGCAGGGGGAAGAATCTATGGCTACACCTTC. The encoded protein is CSVRAGGRIYGYTF. The complete variable domain, with remaining parts taken from reference TRBV29-1 and TRBJ1-2, reads SAVISQKPSRDICQRGTSLTIQCQVDSQVTMMFWYRQQPGQSLTLIATANQGSEATYESGFVIDKFPISRPNLTFSTLTVSNMSPEDSSIYLCSVRAGGRIYGYTFGSGTRLTVV.

A few counts support this clonotype. A much larger clone lies one base from this, so it may be a read error. The V gene is TRBV9, the J gene TRBJ2-7; the match to TRBD1 covers 10 bases. This CDR3 is 14 amino acids long. Germline assignment: CDR1 SGDLS and CDR2 YYNGEE. The CDR3 DNA is TGTGCCGGCAGCAAACGGACAGGGGGCTACGAGCAGTACTTC. Translated: CAGSKRTGGYEQYF.

About this clonotype: A read error may explain this, as a much larger clone is one base away. This chain connects TRBV7-2 to TRBJ2-2; 8 positions match TRBD2. The CDR3 runs 17 residues. After removal of 5 bases from V and 4 bases from J, the junction contained 12 bases not matched to a gene. Germline CDR1 and CDR2: SGHTA and FQGNSA. The chain's CDR3 is CASSPPPGLVATGELFF. The CDR3 nucleotides read TGTGCCAGCAGCCCACCTCCGGGACTAGTGGCCACCGGGGAGCTGTTTTTT.

On this clonotype itself: In this CDR3 the conserved last residue, phenylalanine or tryptophan, is missing, so a read error is likely. It is unclear where the CDR3 begins or ends on the DNA, so no DNA is shown, and the CDR3 is as TCRdb lists it. CDR3 sequence reads: CSARDRSRLA. V usage is TRBV20-1 and J usage is TRBJ1-3. CDR1 and CDR2 from the germline V gene are DFQATT and SNEGSKA (reference sequence). The CDR3 length is 10 residues, termini included.

The rearrangement joins TRBV27 to TRBJ1-6; 12 bases match TRBD1. This CDR3 contains 17 residues. CDR1 and CDR2 (germline): MNHEY, SMNVEV (reference sequence). The J segment lost 10 bases and the V segment lost 0 bases, leaving 7 bases of the junction unmatched. CDR3 sequence: CASSLSYGTGGESPLHF. DNA of the CDR3: TGTGCCAGCAGTTTATCCTACGGGACAGGGGGCGAATCACCCCTCCACTTT.

Note on this clonotype: Germline is not matched at one junction end, which may reflect a read error. CDR3 sequence reads: CTSSWGGLAGKNEQFF. Written as DNA, the CDR3 is TGTACCAGCAGCTGGGGGGGACTAGCGGGAAAGAATGAGCAGTTCTTC. The rearrangement joins TRBV7-8 to TRBJ2-1, with 13 bases lining up with TRBD2. This CDR3 has 16 amino acids. Germline loops: CDR1 SGHVS, CDR2 FQNEAQ.

Worth noting for this clonotype: With a much larger clone just one base away, this may be a read error. The J gene is TRBJ2-5, the V gene TRBV24-1, with D tentatively TRBD2 (5 bases). This CDR3 contains 15 residues. Germline lookup yields CDR1 KGHDR and CDR2 SFDVKD. V dropped 3 bases and J dropped 1 base, with 11 bases sitting between them. This CDR3 is CATSDPRGRQETQYF. The CDR3 coding sequence is TGTGCCACCAGTGATCCCAGAGGGCGCCAAGAGACCCAGTACTTC.